The clone carrying this T cell receptor (beta chain) occurred a few times. The antigen is not known. These data originate in a study of molecular identifiers for immune sequencing clone quantification. The germline CDR1 and CDR2 sequences are SGHDT and YYEEEE. The CDR3 extends over 11 amino acids. V lost 0 bases, J lost 5 bases, and 3 bases lay in between. As previously described, bulk TCR libraries were made using listed TCR primers. TCRdb used MiXCR to reprocess the PCR reads, holding one entry per CDR3 protein. In the table there are fewer than 8,500 distinct CDR3 sequences, 35% of which are singletons. General observations from the study: Clones with over 20 RNA copies captured over 99% of effector molecules but under 1% of naive ones.

The sequenced material came from naive CD8+ T cells from blood, with Jurkat cell RNA spiked in. The subset: FACS-sorted CD8+CD4-CCR7+CD45RA+ naive T cells. This chain links TRBV5-6 with TRBJ2-7; D uncertain. This TCR was recovered from a human donor in good health. Some libraries in this study had Jurkat cell RNA spiked in. The CDR3 bases are TGTGCCAGCAGCTTGGGAGACGAGCAGTACTTC. Its protein is CASSLGDEQYF.